The source of this T cell receptor (beta chain) is a study of blood T cell repertoires in COVID-19 (dated by TCRdb to 2020 to 2021). Notes on the research overall: Samples from collaborators originated in the United States, Italy and Spain and spanned both the acute and convalescent phases of COVID-19. Where HLA class I and class II types were available, the types were taken from metadata supplied by the sample provider, not from assay-based typing. The repertoires were released in a freely available public database meant as a resource for research on the immune response to SARS-CoV-2. Nearly every sample came with metadata listing a de-identified subject ID, COVID-19 status, age in years and sex. Subjects who had been exposed to COVID-19, were actively infected with it, or had recovered from it provided the deeply sampled blood TCRbeta repertoires that made up the dataset. The prospective study material was composed of cDNA or gDNA derived from T cells, B-cell-depleted T cells, or PBMCs. Samples came from the ongoing ImmuneRACE study (first 160 participants) plus 1,254 subjects from 6 global collaborators.

In regard to this clone: Its antigen remains unidentified. Base qualities are not recorded, but no much larger clone differs from it by a single base.

CDR1 and CDR2 are read off the germline V gene (reference sequence) as MNHEY and SMNVEV. After removal of 5 bases from V and 6 bases from J, the junction retains 15 bases not matched to a gene. The CDR3 holds 16 amino acids from the cysteine to the phenylalanine. Of all the DNA, just the CDR3 is kept, 48 bases in frame from base 1. Collaborating institutions collected whole blood in K2EDTA tubes following their own protocols. Collaborator samples were shipped for TCRbeta analysis as frozen whole blood, isolated PBMCs, or DNA extracted from either sample type. Overall results and qualifications from the work: Clinical and demographic metadata were provided uncurated, with the amount varying by source and participant.

TCRbeta CDR3 regions were amplified from genomic DNA using the immunoSEQ Assay, a bias-controlled multiplex PCR. The authors' analysis ran thus. The number of nucleated cells in each sample was estimated from the amplification of reference gene primers within the assay. To quantify the absolute abundance of each unique TCRbeta CDR3 rearrangement, sequence reads were collapsed and filtered. For each sample, productive Simpson clonality was calculated as the square root of Simpson's diversity index across productive rearrangements. TCRdb retrieved this table from immuneACCESS and kept in-frame rearrangements only. Not all clones are present; in checked studies, unresolved V genes account for under half, and no reason is known for the remainder. V and J calls and clone size follow that table, whereas D and trimming were derived from the DNA. The sample table lists about 62,000 clones, approximately 90% of them with a count of one. The biggest ten clones account for under 1.5% of the sample.

This receptor was obtained from an elderly woman with acute or convalescent COVID-19. Recombination linked TRBV27 to TRBJ1-2, with TRBD1 identical over 7 junction bases. The sequenced sample consisted of peripheral blood. At the DNA level, the sequence is TGTGCCAGCAGTCCTAACCCGGGACTCAGGGGGGATGGCTACACCTTC. Protein translation: CASSPNPGLRGDGYTF.